This TCR beta chain originates from a study of T cell repertoires in cytomegalovirus infection. About the study: Carrying CMV and the relevant HLA type showed in public TCR beta signatures. General study results and limits: Clonotypes of TCR beta that were HLA-C-restricted and CMV-specific dominated the ex vivo response. Frequencies of public TCR beta families were cumulated, and this identified carriers of CMV plus the relevant HLA.

This clonotype showed up many times. The antigen is not known. In germline, CDR1 is SGHAT, CDR2 FQNNGV. The CDR3 is 14 amino acids. Trimming took off 5 bases at V and 4 bases at J, with 13 bases between the two ends. A single record per CDR3 protein comes from TCRdb applying MiXCR to the reads. The sample holds over 150,000 distinct CDR3 sequences; approximately 20% are singletons and the top ten take less than 3.5%. Material for sequencing was PBMCs. The J gene is TRBJ2-3, the V gene TRBV11-2; D is possibly TRBD1 (5 bases). This receptor was identified in a human donor in good health (CMV status not recorded). Some clones in this sample may be carry-over from other donors' samples. The CDR3, as DNA: TGTGCCAGCAGCCTTCCAGGGTTCTCAGATACGCAGTATTTT. This gives the protein CASSLPGFSDTQYF.